Below, 20 T cell receptor beta chains from the same sample are listed, as sequenced in a study of blood T cell repertoires in COVID-19. Sequenced by immunoSEQ multiplex PCR; TCRdb stores in-frame clones only, minus some. The sample holds around 200,000 clones, 70% to 90% seen once. Sequenced: PBMCs or T cells enriched from blood (not recorded which). The origin of the receptors is a man aged 30-40 years who had recovered from COVID-19.

This clone occurred once. The chain has TRBV5-1 and TRBJ2-2, with 8 positions matching TRBD1. Unmatched junction bases numbered 1, after V lost 4 bases and J lost 2 bases. The length of the CDR3 is 14 residues. The V gene's germline CDR1 is SGHRS and CDR2 YFSETQ. The CDR3: CASSGQGNTGELFF. The DNA for the CDR3 is TGCGCCAGCAGCGGACAGGGAAACACCGGGGAGCTGTTTTTT.

The chain joins TRBV7-2 to TRBJ2-2; 8 nucleotides line up with TRBD1. This CDR3 comprises 15 residues. The J segment lost 1 base and the V segment lost 4 bases, leaving 2 bases of the junction unmatched. Germline V CDR1 and CDR2: SGHTA, FQGNSA. The DNA for the CDR3 is TGTGCCAGCAGCTATACAGGGGGGAACACCGGGGAGCTGTTTTTT. Amino acids: CASSYTGGNTGELFF.

CDR3 sequence reads: CASSTGTSRGTF. CDR3 nucleotides: TGTGCCAGCAGCACCGGGACGTCCAGGGGCACCTTC. The genes are TRBV5-4 and TRBJ1-2; a weak D match, TRBD1 (6 bases). CDR3 length: 12 residues. Trimming took off 4 bases at V and 13 bases at J, with 17 bases between the two ends. CDR1 is SGHNT, CDR2 YYREEE, per germline (reference sequence). The full variable domain, rest sourced from reference TRBV5-4 and TRBJ1-2, is ETGVTQSPTHLIKTRGQQVTLRCSSQSGHNTVSWYQQALGQGPQFIFQYYREEENGRGNFPPRFSGLQFPNYSSELNVNALELDDSALYLCASSTGTSRGTFGSGTRLTVV.

This sequence joins TRBV19 and TRBJ1-1; the D gene is possibly TRBD1 (6 bases). The V end lost 7 bases, the J end lost 0 bases, and 12 bases lay between the germline ends. The CDR3 sequence is 14 residues long. CDR1 is LNHDA and CDR2 is SQIVND in the germline V gene (reference sequence). CDR3 amino acids: CASTPGGLNTEAFF. DNA of the CDR3: TGTGCCAGTACCCCGGGGGGGCTGAACACTGAAGCTTTCTTT.

The chain employs TRBV28 and TRBJ1-1; D is ambiguous. The CDR3 totals 16 residues. Germline loops: CDR1 MDHEN, CDR2 SYDVKM. V was clipped by 7 bases and J by 1 base, with 19 bases between them. The CDR3 here is CASIDWGENANTEAFF. The CDR3 DNA sequence: TGTGCCAGCATAGACTGGGGAGAGAATGCGAACACTGAAGCTTTCTTT.

The chain recombines TRBV20-1 with TRBJ2-5; D possibly corresponds to TRBD2 (6 bases). The germline V gene has CDR1 DFQATT and CDR2 SNEGSKA (reference sequence). V dropped 3 bases and J dropped 0 bases, with 14 bases sitting between them. The CDR3 loop spans 15 amino acids. The CDR3 DNA is TGCAGTGCTAGTCAGGGAGGACTGTACCAAGAGACCCAGTACTTC. Its protein is CSASQGGLYQETQYF.

This clone was seen once. This rearrangement joins TRBV18 to TRBJ2-7; possibly TRBD1 for D (5 bases). The germline V and J ends were trimmed by 2 bases and 7 bases, with 12 bases remaining between them. CDR3 length equals 13 residues. Germline CDR1 KGHSH, CDR2 LQKENI. CDR3 sequence (DNA): TGTGCCAGCTCACCAGTCAGGGCAGAGGAGCAGTACTTC. It specifies CASSPVRAEEQYF.

The V call is TRBV18, the J call TRBJ2-7; tentatively, D is TRBD2 (5 bases). The CDR3 consists of 14 residues. Germline V gives CDR1 KGHSH, CDR2 LQKENI. With 6 bases removed from V and 7 bases from J, the gap between germline ends came to 19 bases. The CDR3 region has the DNA TGTGCCAGCTCTGAGAGGGCTCAGAACCAAGAGCAGTACTTC. This gives the protein CASSERAQNQEQYF.

To note about this clone: At the DNA level, this CDR3 is encoded by other sequences in the same sample as well. The chain recombines TRBV18 with TRBJ2-2; D is unclear. Germline V gene sequence: CDR1 KGHSH, CDR2 LQKENI. The V end lost 1 base, the J end lost 2 bases, and 2 bases lay between the germline ends. This CDR3 is 13 amino acids long. This CDR3 reads CASSPLNTGELFF. The CDR3, as DNA: TGTGCCAGCTCACCACTAAACACCGGGGAGCTGTTTTTT.

The rearrangement uses TRBV6-5 and TRBJ1-4; D gene unclear. Germline V gives CDR1 MNHEY, CDR2 SVGAGI. V was clipped by 5 bases and J by 0 bases, with 7 bases between them. The CDR3 has 14 residues. CDR3: CASSPTSTNEKLFF. The CDR3 DNA is TGTGCCAGCAGTCCGACATCAACTAATGAAAAACTGTTTTTT.

J is TRBJ2-1 and V is TRBV9; D perhaps matches TRBD2 (6 bases). Between the trimmed V and J ends, which lost 6 bases and 6 bases, there was a span of 22 bases. The CDR3 contains 16 residues. Germline V gene sequence: CDR1 SGDLS, CDR2 YYNGEE. CDR3 residues: CASTEKGGGVSNEQFF. The CDR3 DNA sequence: TGTGCCAGCACCGAAAAAGGAGGAGGGGTATCCAATGAGCAGTTCTTC.

The chain has TRBV7-9 and TRBJ1-4, with 11 nucleotides matching TRBD1. There are 18 residues in the CDR3. J was trimmed by 0 bases and V by 5 bases; bases with no gene match: 8. Germline V gene sequence: CDR1 SEHNR, CDR2 FQNEAQ (reference sequence). In DNA, the CDR3 is TGTGCCAGCAGCCTAGGACAGGGGGCCTCTCCAACTAATGAAAAACTGTTTTTT. It codes for CASSLGQGASPTNEKLFF.

The V and J genes are TRBV14 and TRBJ2-3, with 7 bases lining up with TRBD2. Germline values: CDR1 SGHDN, CDR2 FVKESK. The CDR3 totals 16 residues. V lost 1 base to trimming and J lost 4 bases; unmatched junction nucleotides: 8. CDR3 sequence: CASSQVAGAVADTQYF. The DNA for the CDR3 is TGTGCCAGCAGCCAAGTGGCGGGAGCGGTGGCAGATACGCAGTATTTT. The full variable domain, in which reference TRBV14 and TRBJ2-3 provide the parts outside the CDR3, is EAGVTQFPSHSVIEKGQTVTLRCDPISGHDNLYWYRRVMGKEIKFLLHFVKESKQDESGMPNNRFLAERTGGTYSTLKVQPAELEDSGVYFCASSQVAGAVADTQYFGPGTRLTVL.

The chain links TRBV10-3 to TRBJ2-7, with TRBD1 as a possible D gene (5 bases). V was cut by 0 bases and J by 9 bases, with 18 bases left in between. CDR1 and CDR2 from the germline V gene are ENHRY and SYGVKD. The CDR3 is 15 residues long. CDR3 nucleotides: TGTGCCATCAGTGAGTCACCTCGGTATCCAAGGGGGCAGTACTTC. This translates into CAISESPRYPRGQYF.

V and J are TRBV18 and TRBJ2-1, with 12 bases fitting TRBD2. With V trimmed by 3 bases and J by 6 bases, 3 bases remained unmatched. Per the germline V gene, CDR1 is KGHSH and CDR2 is LQKENI. The CDR3 is 15 residues long. The CDR3 is CASSPRLAGANEQFF. The CDR3 coding sequence is TGTGCCAGCTCACCCCGACTAGCGGGAGCCAATGAGCAGTTCTTC.

The chain combines TRBV5-4 with TRBJ2-1, with TRBD2 as a possible D gene (5 bases). Trimming stripped 1 base from V and 4 bases from J, with 12 bases between. Germline assignment: CDR1 SGHNT and CDR2 YYREEE (reference sequence). The CDR3 loop spans 15 amino acids. This chain's CDR3 is CASSLSPGSYNEQFF. The DNA of the CDR3 is TGTGCCAGCAGCTTGTCCCCGGGGTCTTACAATGAGCAGTTCTTC.

V is TRBV28 and J is TRBJ2-6; D perhaps matches TRBD2 (6 bases). CDR1 is MDHEN and CDR2 is SYDVKM in the germline V gene. The CDR3 consists of 17 residues. Trimming cost V 2 bases and J 0 bases, with 11 bases left between them. CDR3 in DNA: TGTGCCAGCAGTTTAATCACGGGGGTCTCTGGGGCCAACGTCCTGACTTTC. It is translated as CASSLITGVSGANVLTF. Complete variable domain (other parts from reference TRBV28 and TRBJ2-6): DVKVTQSSRYLVKRTGEKVFLECVQDMDHENMFWYRQDPGLGLRLIYFSYDVKMKEKGDIPEGYSVSREKKERFSLILESASTNQTSMYLCASSLITGVSGANVLTFGAGSRLTVL.

In its sample, this clone was seen once. The CDR3 reads CATSRDFQDGANYGYTF. CDR3 nucleotide sequence: TGTGCCACCAGCAGAGATTTCCAGGACGGGGCTAACTATGGCTACACCTTC. V is TRBV15 and J is TRBJ1-2, with D unclear. The CDR3 is 17 amino acids. V was clipped by 0 bases and J by 0 bases, with 14 bases between them. Germline CDR1 reads LNHNV; CDR2 reads YYDKDF (reference sequence). Full variable domain (outside the CDR3, taken from reference TRBV15 and TRBJ1-2): DAMVIQNPRYQVTQFGKPVTLSCSQTLNHNVMYWYQQKSSQAPKLLFHYYDKDFNNEADTPDNFQSRRPNTSFCFLDIRSPGLGDTAMYLCATSRDFQDGANYGYTFGSGTRLTVV.

The chain recombines TRBV6-2 or TRBV6-3 with TRBJ2-5, with 14 bases fitting TRBD2. V lost 4 bases, J lost 2 bases, and 0 bases stayed unmatched. Germline CDR1 and CDR2: MNHEY and SVGEGT. The length of the CDR3 is 15 residues. CDR3 amino acids: CASSWTSGGQETQYF. CDR3 coding DNA: TGTGCCAGCAGTTGGACTAGCGGGGGGCAAGAGACCCAGTACTTC.

This chain uses TRBV28 with TRBJ2-3, with TRBD2 identical over 8 bases. With V trimmed by 5 bases and J by 4 bases, 14 bases remained unmatched. CDR1 and CDR2 from the germline V gene are MDHEN and SYDVKM. There are 17 residues in the CDR3. The DNA of the CDR3 is TGTGCCAGCAGTCCCAAACAACTAGCGGCAGAAGCAGATACGCAGTATTTT. This encodes CASSPKQLAAEADTQYF.